The 7 T cell receptor beta chains below all came from one sample that was sequenced in a study of blood T cell repertoires in COVID-19. Only in-frame clones appear in the TCRdb table, and some are missing; sequencing was by immunoSEQ multiplex PCR. The sample lists a few hundred thousand clones, 70% to 90% occurring once. Sequencing was performed on peripheral blood. Receptors were obtained from a man aged 45-65 years who had recovered from COVID-19.

This rearrangement joins TRBV5-5 to TRBJ1-4; 10 nucleotides align to TRBD1. The CDR3 is 18 amino acids. Germline assignment: CDR1 SGHKS and CDR2 YYEKEE (reference sequence). V was clipped by 4 bases and J by 1 base; unmatched bases: 10. The CDR3 DNA is TGTGCCAGCAGCCCCGACAGGGGGCAATTGTTAACTAATGAAAAACTGTTTTTT. Residues: CASSPDRGQLLTNEKLFF. The entire variable domain, with the rest obtained from reference TRBV5-5 and TRBJ1-4, is as follows: DAGVTQSPTHLIKTRGQQVTLRCSPISGHKSVSWYQQVLGQGPQFIFQYYEKEERGRGNFPDRFSARQFPNYSSELNVNALLLGDSALYLCASSPDRGQLLTNEKLFFGSGTQLSVL.

V usage is TRBV19 and J usage is TRBJ2-7; D remains ambiguous. With 2 bases removed from V and 3 bases from J, the gap between germline ends came to 8 bases. Germline CDR1 reads LNHDA; CDR2 reads SQIVND (reference sequence). CDR3 length: 13 residues. Here the CDR3 reads CASSIQQHYEQYF. CDR3 in DNA: TGTGCCAGTAGTATACAACAGCACTACGAGCAGTACTTC. The full variable domain, rest sourced from reference TRBV19 and TRBJ2-7, is DGGITQSPKYLFRKEGQNVTLSCEQNLNHDAMYWYRQDPGQGLRLIYYSQIVNDFQKGDIAEGYSVSREKKESFPLTVTSAQKNPTAFYLCASSIQQHYEQYFGPGTRLTVT.

The chain joins TRBV5-1 to TRBJ2-7; 8 positions match TRBD2. CDR1 and CDR2 (germline): SGHRS, YFSETQ. The CDR3 sequence is 13 residues long. With 4 bases clipped from V and 4 bases from J, the junction kept 4 bases outside the gene matches. DNA of the CDR3: TGCGCCAGCAGCCGGACTAGCCTATACGAGCAGTACTTC. It codes for CASSRTSLYEQYF.

The V call is TRBV19, the J call TRBJ1-5; TRBD1 agrees at 10 bases. The J segment lost 4 bases and the V segment lost 6 bases, leaving 6 bases of the junction unmatched. Germline V gives CDR1 LNHDA, CDR2 SQIVND (reference sequence). The CDR3 spans 15 residues. The CDR3 sequence is CASREDRGENQPQHF. The CDR3 DNA reads as TGTGCCAGTAGAGAGGACAGGGGGGAGAATCAGCCCCAGCATTTT.

V and J are TRBV18 and TRBJ1-3, with D possibly matching TRBD1 (6 bases). Germline CDR1 reads KGHSH; CDR2 reads LQKENI. This CDR3 has 20 amino acids. Trimming shortened V by 10 bases and J by 0 bases, and 31 bases separated the two germline ends. CDR3 sequence reads: CATSRKGKSGALTSGNTIYF. DNA for the CDR3: TGTGCCACCAGCCGAAAGGGGAAATCAGGGGCTTTAACCTCTGGAAACACCATATATTTT.

The chain recombines TRBV19 with TRBJ1-1; TRBD1 matches at 12 bases. CDR3 length: 20 residues. Germline trimming cut 6 bases from V and 1 base from J; bases unmatched to any gene: 18. Germline CDR1 and CDR2: LNHDA and SQIVND (reference sequence). The CDR3: CASRNTGTGGPREANTEAFF. CDR3 DNA sequence: TGTGCCAGTAGGAACACCGGGACAGGGGGCCCTAGGGAAGCGAACACTGAAGCTTTCTTT. The full variable domain, its missing parts supplied by reference TRBV19 and TRBJ1-1, is DGGITQSPKYLFRKEGQNVTLSCEQNLNHDAMYWYRQDPGQGLRLIYYSQIVNDFQKGDIAEGYSVSREKKESFPLTVTSAQKNPTAFYLCASRNTGTGGPREANTEAFFGQGTRLTVV.

The J gene is TRBJ1-1, the V gene TRBV19, with 7 bases fitting TRBD1. CDR1 is LNHDA and CDR2 is SQIVND in the germline V gene (reference sequence). The J segment lost 1 base and the V segment lost 4 bases, leaving 6 bases of the junction unmatched. The CDR3 has 15 residues. CDR3 protein: CASSKPGGWNTEAFF. DNA for the CDR3: TGTGCCAGTAGTAAGCCAGGGGGTTGGAACACTGAAGCTTTCTTT.